This TCR beta chain was sequenced during a study of CD8 T cells in ankylosing spondylitis. Remarks on this clonotype: The antigen remains unidentified.

Per germline, CDR1 MNHEY and CDR2 SMNVEV (reference sequence). With 5 bases removed from V and 4 bases from J, the gap between germline ends came to 11 bases. The CDR3 has 14 residues. TCRdb processed the 5' RACE reads anew with MiXCR; each CDR3 protein has one entry. This table holds under 950,000 distinct CDR3 sequences, roughly 19% found once. Study results and caveats: As reported, disease-linked clones showed significant enrichment in matched ankylosing spondylitis synovial fluid. A TCR beta motif made of under 10 highly homologous variants seemed typical of ankylosing spondylitis blood. In reactive arthritis synovial fluid and blood, some motif variants had been reported before.

J is TRBJ1-4 and V is TRBV27, with D possibly TRBD1 on 5 matching bases. The sequencing sample was made of blood, either unsorted or a sorted T cell fraction (not recorded which). The TCR comes from a male donor with ankylosing spondylitis. CDR3 DNA sequence: TGTGCCAGCAGTCTTATGGGGCTTAATGAAAAACTGTTTTTT. This sequence encodes CASSLMGLNEKLFF.